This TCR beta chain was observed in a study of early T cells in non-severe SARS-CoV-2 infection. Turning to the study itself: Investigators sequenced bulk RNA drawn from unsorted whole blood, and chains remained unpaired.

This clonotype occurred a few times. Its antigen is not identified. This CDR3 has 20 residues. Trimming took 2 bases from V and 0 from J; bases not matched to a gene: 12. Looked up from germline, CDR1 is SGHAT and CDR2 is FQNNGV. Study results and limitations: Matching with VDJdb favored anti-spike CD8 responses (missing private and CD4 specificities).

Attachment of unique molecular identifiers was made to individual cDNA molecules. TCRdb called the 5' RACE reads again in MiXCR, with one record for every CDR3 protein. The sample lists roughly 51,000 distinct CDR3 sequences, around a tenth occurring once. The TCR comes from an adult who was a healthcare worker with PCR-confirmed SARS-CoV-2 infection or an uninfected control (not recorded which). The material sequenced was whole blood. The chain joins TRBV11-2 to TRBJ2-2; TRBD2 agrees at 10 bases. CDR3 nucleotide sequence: TGTGCCAGCAGCTTAATTGGGGACTGGGGGACTAGCGCGAACACCGGGGAGCTGTTTTTT. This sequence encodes CASSLIGDWGTSANTGELFF.